Following are 21 T cell receptor beta chains from one sample sequenced in a study of T cell changes during pregnancy in multiple sclerosis. Assay: immunoSEQ multiplex PCR; the TCRdb copy retains only in-frame clones and omits some. The sample lists around 78,000 clones, just over 90% occurring once. The sequencing used peripheral blood, collected in the second trimester of pregnancy. The receptors were gathered from a female donor with multiple sclerosis, enrolled in a pregnancy study.

V and J are TRBV6-1 and TRBJ2-3; D not resolved. The V and J ends lost 8 bases and 0 bases respectively, with 9 bases between them. The CDR3 extends over 13 amino acids. Germline values: CDR1 MNHNS, CDR2 SASEGT. The CDR3 nucleotides are TGTGCCAGCCTTAATCCTAGCACAGATACGCAGTATTTT. Translation gives CASLNPSTDTQYF.

This clone was recorded once. The genes are TRBV28 and TRBJ1-4, with D hard to call. The length of the CDR3 is 15 residues. CDR1 MDHEN and CDR2 SYDVKM come from the germline V gene. The V end lost 2 bases, the J end lost 0 bases, and 7 bases lay between the germline ends. CDR3 sequence (DNA): TGTGCCAGCAGTTTAGTCCGAGCAACTAATGAAAAACTGTTTTTT. Encoded protein: CASSLVRATNEKLFF.

The chain uses TRBV5-1 and TRBJ2-3; TRBD2 agrees at 7 bases. The CDR3 extends over 13 amino acids. V trimming: 6 bases; J trimming: 2 bases; junction bases outside the gene matches: 3. Per germline, CDR1 SGHRS and CDR2 YFSETQ. The CDR3 DNA reads TGCGCCAGCAATCGGGGGGACACAGATACGCAGTATTTT. It specifies CASNRGDTDTQYF.

The chain carries TRBV7-9 and TRBJ2-5; 7 bases line up with TRBD1. The CDR3 runs to 15 residues. The V gene end was trimmed by 5 bases and the J gene end by 5 bases; junction bases not matched to a gene: 11. Germline V lookup: CDR1 SEHNR, CDR2 FQNEAQ (reference sequence). In DNA, the CDR3 is TGTGCCAGCAGCCCCGACAGGGCGGCTCAGGAGACCCAGTACTTC. Translated, it gives CASSPDRAAQETQYF.

This chain uses TRBV13 with TRBJ2-7; D gene unclear. The V and J ends lost 3 bases and 1 base respectively, with 4 bases between them. Germline values: CDR1 PRHDT, CDR2 FYEKMQ (reference sequence). The CDR3 is 12 residues long. As DNA, the CDR3 is TGTGCCAGCAGCTTTCGGTCCTACGAGCAGTACTTC. It yields the protein CASSFRSYEQYF. The full variable domain, completed using reference TRBV13 and TRBJ2-7, is AAGVIQSPRHLIKEKRETATLKCYPIPRHDTVYWYQQGPGQDPQFLISFYEKMQSDKGSIPDRFSAQQFSDYHSELNMSSLELGDSALYFCASSFRSYEQYFGPGTRLTVT.

This rearrangement joins TRBV18 to TRBJ2-7, with 7 bases matching TRBD1. V lost 3 bases and J lost 4; bases outside the gene matches: 3. Germline V gene lookup returns CDR1 KGHSH and CDR2 LQKENI. The CDR3 totals 13 residues. The CDR3 DNA sequence: TGTGCCAGCTCACCCTCAGGGGGTTACGAGCAGTACTTC. Protein product: CASSPSGGYEQYF.

This sequence joins TRBV6-1 and TRBJ2-1, with D unclear. CDR3 length: 11 residues. CDR1 is MNHNS, CDR2 SASEGT, per germline. Trimming took off 3 bases at V and 5 bases at J, with 2 bases between the two ends. CDR3: CASSDDNEQFF. CDR3 DNA: TGTGCCAGCAGTGACGACAATGAGCAGTTCTTC.

The V and J genes are TRBV11-3 and TRBJ2-5; TRBD1 is a possible D gene (6 bases). V lost 5 bases, J lost 5 bases, and 12 bases lay in between. CDR1 and CDR2 (germline): SGHNT, YENEEA. The CDR3 contains 13 residues. CDR3 sequence: CASSLGGGETQYF. CDR3 in DNA: TGTGCCAGCAGCCTTGGGGGCGGGGAGACCCAGTACTTC. The variable domain in full, with the rest retrieved from reference TRBV11-3 and TRBJ2-5, is EAGVVQSPRYKIIEKKQPVAFWCNPISGHNTLYWYLQNLGQGPELLIRYENEEAVDDSQLPKDRFSAERLKGVDSTLKIQPAELGDSAVYLCASSLGGGETQYFGPGTRLLVL.

The rearrangement joins TRBV27 to TRBJ2-3; 7 bases agree with TRBD1. The V segment lost 4 bases and the J segment 7 bases; nucleotides outside the gene matches: 14. Germline V gene lookup returns CDR1 MNHEY and CDR2 SMNVEV (reference sequence). This CDR3 region has 16 residues. The DNA of the CDR3 is TGTGCCAGCAGTTCACCCCGGCAGGGGGTGTCAAATACGCAGTATTTT. Protein product: CASSSPRQGVSNTQYF.

The count of this clone is one. V usage is TRBV6-5 and J usage is TRBJ2-1, with TRBD2 matching over 9 bases. The CDR3 runs to 16 residues. The germline gives CDR1 MNHEY, CDR2 SVGAGI. J lost 8 bases, V lost 2 bases, and 10 bases had no gene match. The CDR3: CASSYGGLAGRDEQFF. The CDR3, as DNA: TGTGCCAGCAGTTACGGGGGCCTAGCGGGGCGGGATGAGCAGTTCTTC.

This chain joins TRBV6-6 and TRBJ1-4; 11 bases map to TRBD1. The CDR3 is 15 amino acids. Looked up from germline, CDR1 is MNHNY and CDR2 is SVGAGI (reference sequence). J was trimmed by 10 bases and V by 2 bases; bases with no gene match: 6. CDR3 amino acids: CASSYGTGGIGKLFF. CDR3 coding DNA: TGTGCCAGCAGTTACGGGACAGGGGGGATTGGAAAACTGTTTTTT.

The chain carries TRBV6-5 and TRBJ2-7; 9 bases fit TRBD1. This CDR3 region has 15 residues. V shed 6 bases, J shed 5 bases, and the junction held 11 bases outside the gene matches. Germline V CDR1 and CDR2: MNHEY, SVGAGI. CDR3 sequence reads: CASRTTGTGRNEQYF. The CDR3 nucleotides read TGTGCCAGCAGAACCACCGGGACAGGGAGGAACGAGCAGTACTTC.

DNA for the CDR3: TGCGCCAGCAGCCACCACCCGGGACAGAAAAGCTACGAGCAGTACTTC. Amino acid sequence: CASSHHPGQKSYEQYF. J is TRBJ2-7 and V is TRBV4-1; 7 bases line up with TRBD1. Trimming at V came to 3 bases and at J to 3 bases, leaving 11 bases not matched to a gene. The CDR3 spans 16 residues. Looked up from germline, CDR1 is MGHRA and CDR2 is YSYEKL.

The chain joins TRBV11-2 to TRBJ1-5, with D perhaps TRBD1 (5 bases). Germline CDR1 and CDR2: SGHAT and FQNNGV. The CDR3 length is 13 residues. The V end lost 1 base, the J end lost 9 bases, and 10 bases lay between the germline ends. The CDR3 protein is CASSLVTGGPQHF. CDR3 sequence (DNA): TGTGCCAGCAGCTTAGTTACCGGGGGGCCCCAGCATTTT. The variable domain in full, completed from reference TRBV11-2 and TRBJ1-5, reads EAGVAQSPRYKIIEKRQSVAFWCNPISGHATLYWYQQILGQGPKLLIQFQNNGVVDDSQLPKDRFSAERLKGVDSTLKIQPAKLEDSAVYLCASSLVTGGPQHFGDGTRLSIL.

The rearrangement links TRBV13 to TRBJ1-2, with D possibly TRBD1 on 5 matching bases. V was cut by 5 bases and J by 3 bases, with 22 bases left in between. The CDR3 contains 17 residues. Germline loops: CDR1 PRHDT, CDR2 FYEKMQ (reference sequence). The CDR3 protein is CASSGFALGQVDYGYTF. The DNA for the CDR3 is TGTGCCAGCAGCGGCTTCGCGCTGGGGCAGGTGGACTATGGCTACACCTTC.

This clone appeared once. The rearrangement joins TRBV19 to TRBJ1-1; D ambiguous. CDR1 LNHDA and CDR2 SQIVND come from the germline V gene (reference sequence). The CDR3 is 13 residues long. Trimming left V 3 bases short and J 4 bases short, with 9 bases between. CDR3 DNA sequence: TGTGCCAGTAGTATGGCCAGATCCACTGAAGCTTTCTTT. This sequence encodes CASSMARSTEAFF. The full variable domain, in which reference TRBV19 and TRBJ1-1 provide the parts outside the CDR3, is DGGITQSPKYLFRKEGQNVTLSCEQNLNHDAMYWYRQDPGQGLRLIYYSQIVNDFQKGDIAEGYSVSREKKESFPLTVTSAQKNPTAFYLCASSMARSTEAFFGQGTRLTVV.

The chain employs TRBV5-1 and TRBJ2-5; 7 positions agree with TRBD1. V was clipped by 0 bases and J by 2 bases; unmatched bases: 4. Germline CDR1 and CDR2: SGHRS and YFSETQ. This CDR3 is built from 15 residues. For the CDR3, the DNA is TGCGCCAGCAGCTTGGGGTCGGGACAGCAAGAGACCCAGTACTTC. As protein: CASSLGSGQQETQYF.

This chain connects TRBV9 to TRBJ1-5; no firm D call. The CDR3 contains 14 residues. V gave up 2 bases and J gave up 4 bases, with 10 bases separating them. Germline V lookup: CDR1 SGDLS, CDR2 YYNGEE. The CDR3 here is CASSVAGGNQPQHF. For the CDR3, the DNA is TGTGCCAGCAGCGTCGCAGGAGGGAATCAGCCCCAGCATTTT.

V is TRBV6-6 and J is TRBJ1-1; TRBD1 matches at 8 bases. Germline trimming cut 8 bases from V and 5 bases from J; bases unmatched to any gene: 10. Germline CDR1 and CDR2: MNHNY and SVGAGI (reference sequence). The CDR3 is 14 residues long. DNA for the CDR3: TGTGCCAGCTTGGCACGGACAGGGCATACTGAAGCTTTCTTT. Translating it yields CASLARTGHTEAFF.

The chain links TRBV29-1 to TRBJ2-7; no reliable D call. This CDR3 is 12 amino acids long. V lost 6 bases to trimming and J lost 1 base, with 10 bases between them. The germline gives CDR1 SQVTM, CDR2 ANQGSEA. CDR3: CSVTAKSYEQYF. The CDR3 region has the DNA TGCAGCGTCACCGCGAAATCCTACGAGCAGTACTTC.

The V call is TRBV25-1, the J call TRBJ1-1, with D perhaps matching TRBD1 (6 bases). The V gene's germline CDR1 is MGHDK and CDR2 SYGVNS. The CDR3 has 14 residues. Trimming took 2 bases from V and 1 from J, leaving 8 bases between them. The CDR3 spells CASSEGTPNTEAFF. The CDR3 DNA reads TGTGCCAGCAGTGAAGGGACACCGAACACTGAAGCTTTCTTT.